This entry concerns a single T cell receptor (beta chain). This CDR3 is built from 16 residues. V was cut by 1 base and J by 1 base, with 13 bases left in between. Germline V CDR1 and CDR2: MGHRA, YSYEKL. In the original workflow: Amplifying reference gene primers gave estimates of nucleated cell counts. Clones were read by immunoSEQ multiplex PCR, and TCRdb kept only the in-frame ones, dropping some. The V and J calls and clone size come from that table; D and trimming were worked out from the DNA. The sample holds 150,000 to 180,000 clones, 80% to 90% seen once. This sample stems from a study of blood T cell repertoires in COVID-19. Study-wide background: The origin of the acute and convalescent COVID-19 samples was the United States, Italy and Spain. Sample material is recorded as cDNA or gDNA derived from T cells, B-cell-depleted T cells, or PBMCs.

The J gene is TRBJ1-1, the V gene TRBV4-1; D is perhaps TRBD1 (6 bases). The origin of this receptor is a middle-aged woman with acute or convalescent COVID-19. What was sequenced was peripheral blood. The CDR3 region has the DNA TGCGCCAGCAGCCAAGGTGTCGGGACAAAGAACACTGAAGCTTTCTTT. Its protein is CASSQGVGTKNTEAFF.